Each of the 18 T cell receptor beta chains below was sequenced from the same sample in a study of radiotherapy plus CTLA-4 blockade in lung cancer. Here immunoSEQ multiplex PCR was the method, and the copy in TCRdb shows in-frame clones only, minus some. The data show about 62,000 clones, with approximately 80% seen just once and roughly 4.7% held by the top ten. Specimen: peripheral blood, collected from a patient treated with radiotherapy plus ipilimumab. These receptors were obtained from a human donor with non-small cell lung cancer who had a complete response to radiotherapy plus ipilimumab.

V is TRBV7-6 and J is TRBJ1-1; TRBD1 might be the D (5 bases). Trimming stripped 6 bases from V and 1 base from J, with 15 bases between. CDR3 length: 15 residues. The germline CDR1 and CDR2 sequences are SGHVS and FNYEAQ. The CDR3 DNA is TGTGCCAGCAGAACCGGGCAGGGATGGAACACTGAAGCTTTCTTT. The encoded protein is CASRTGQGWNTEAFF.

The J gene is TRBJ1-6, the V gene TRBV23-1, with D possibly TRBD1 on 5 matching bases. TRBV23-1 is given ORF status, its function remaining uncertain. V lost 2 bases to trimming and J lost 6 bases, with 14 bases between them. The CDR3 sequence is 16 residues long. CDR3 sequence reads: CASSQRGGRSNSPLHF. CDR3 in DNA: TGCGCCAGCAGTCAAAGGGGAGGGCGGTCTAATTCACCCCTCCACTTT.

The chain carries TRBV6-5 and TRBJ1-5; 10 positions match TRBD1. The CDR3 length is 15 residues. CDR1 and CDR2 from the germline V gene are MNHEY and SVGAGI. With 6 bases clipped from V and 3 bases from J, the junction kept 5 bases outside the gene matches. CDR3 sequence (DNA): TGTGCCAGCAGACAAGGGACAGGGGACAATCAGCCCCAGCATTTT. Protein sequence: CASRQGTGDNQPQHF.

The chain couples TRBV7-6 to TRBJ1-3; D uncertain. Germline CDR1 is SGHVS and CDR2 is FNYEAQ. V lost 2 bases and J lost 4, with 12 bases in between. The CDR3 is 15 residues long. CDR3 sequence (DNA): TGTGCCAGCAGCTTATCAGCAGCGGGGGGAAACACCATATATTTT. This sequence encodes CASSLSAAGGNTIYF.

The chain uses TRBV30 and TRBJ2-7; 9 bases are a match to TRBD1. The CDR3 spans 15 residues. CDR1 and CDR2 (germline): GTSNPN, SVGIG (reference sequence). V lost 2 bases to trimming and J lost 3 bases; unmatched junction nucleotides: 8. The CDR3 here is CAWSPHRGRGYEQYF. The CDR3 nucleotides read TGTGCCTGGAGTCCCCACAGGGGGCGCGGCTACGAGCAGTACTTC.

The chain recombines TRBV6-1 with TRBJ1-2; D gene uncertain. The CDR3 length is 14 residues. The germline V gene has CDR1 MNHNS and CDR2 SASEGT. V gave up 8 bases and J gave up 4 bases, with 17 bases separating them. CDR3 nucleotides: TGTGCCAGCTCCTTCGGGGATTCGGGCTATGGCTACACCTTC. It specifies CASSFGDSGYGYTF.

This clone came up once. In nucleotides, the CDR3 is TGTGCCAGCAGCCGAACAGGGGGCACCGGGGAGCTGTTTTTT. It is translated as CASSRTGGTGELFF. This rearrangement joins TRBV7-2 to TRBJ2-2; TRBD1 matches at 8 bases. With V trimmed by 5 bases and J by 4 bases, 3 bases remained unmatched. From germline, CDR1 is SGHTA and CDR2 FQGNSA. There are 14 residues in the CDR3.

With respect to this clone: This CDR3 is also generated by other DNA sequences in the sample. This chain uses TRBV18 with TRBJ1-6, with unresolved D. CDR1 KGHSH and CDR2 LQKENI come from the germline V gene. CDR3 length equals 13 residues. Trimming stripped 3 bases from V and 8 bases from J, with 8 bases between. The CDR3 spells CASSPGNDSPLHF. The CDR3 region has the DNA TGTGCCAGCTCACCGGGGAATGATTCACCCCTCCACTTT.

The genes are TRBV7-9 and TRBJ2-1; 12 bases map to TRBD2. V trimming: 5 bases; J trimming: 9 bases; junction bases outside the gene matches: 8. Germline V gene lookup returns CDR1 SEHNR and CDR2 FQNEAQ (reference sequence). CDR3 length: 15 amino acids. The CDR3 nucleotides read TGTGCCAGCAGCCCCCTAGCGGGAGGGGGTCCTGAGCAGTTCTTC. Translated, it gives CASSPLAGGGPEQFF.

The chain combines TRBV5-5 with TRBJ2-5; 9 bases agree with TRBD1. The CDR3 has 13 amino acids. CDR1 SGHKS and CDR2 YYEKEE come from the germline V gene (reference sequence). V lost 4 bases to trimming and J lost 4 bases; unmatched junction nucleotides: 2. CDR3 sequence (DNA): TGTGCCAGCAGCGAACAGGGGGCAGAGACCCAGTACTTC. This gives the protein CASSEQGAETQYF. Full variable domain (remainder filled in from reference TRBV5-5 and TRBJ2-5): DAGVTQSPTHLIKTRGQQVTLRCSPISGHKSVSWYQQVLGQGPQFIFQYYEKEERGRGNFPDRFSARQFPNYSSELNVNALLLGDSALYLCASSEQGAETQYFGPGTRLLVL.

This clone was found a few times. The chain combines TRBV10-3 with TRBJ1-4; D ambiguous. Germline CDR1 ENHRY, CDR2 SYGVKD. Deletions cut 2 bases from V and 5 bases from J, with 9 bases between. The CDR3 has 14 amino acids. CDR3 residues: CAISEGLGNEKLFF. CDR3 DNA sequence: TGTGCCATCAGTGAGGGCCTTGGGAATGAAAAACTGTTTTTT.

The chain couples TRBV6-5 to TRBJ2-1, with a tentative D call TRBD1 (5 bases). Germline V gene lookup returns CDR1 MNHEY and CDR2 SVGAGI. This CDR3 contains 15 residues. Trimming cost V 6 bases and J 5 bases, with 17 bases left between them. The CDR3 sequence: CASSSGNLPNNEQFF. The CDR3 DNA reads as TGTGCCAGCAGCTCAGGGAACCTCCCTAACAATGAGCAGTTCTTC.

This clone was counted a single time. The CDR3 here is CASSYSGTDHSYGYTF. CDR3 nucleotide sequence: TGTGCCAGCAGTTACTCCGGCACGGACCACTCCTATGGCTACACCTTC. This chain joins TRBV6-5 and TRBJ1-2; D ambiguous. Between the trimmed V and J ends, which lost 0 bases and 4 bases, there was a span of 15 bases. Germline CDR1 reads MNHEY; CDR2 reads SVGAGI. The CDR3 is 16 amino acids.

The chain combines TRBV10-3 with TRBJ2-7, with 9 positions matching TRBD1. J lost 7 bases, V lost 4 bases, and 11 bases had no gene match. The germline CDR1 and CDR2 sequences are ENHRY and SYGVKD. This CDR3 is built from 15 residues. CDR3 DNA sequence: TGTGCCATCAGTGGGGGACAGGGTCGGTTTGAGGAGCAGTACGTC. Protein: CAISGGQGRFEEQYV.

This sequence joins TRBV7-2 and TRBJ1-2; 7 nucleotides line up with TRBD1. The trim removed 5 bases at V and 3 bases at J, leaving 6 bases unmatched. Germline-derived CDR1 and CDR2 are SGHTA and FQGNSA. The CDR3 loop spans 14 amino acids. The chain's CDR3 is CASSDRVGDYGYTF. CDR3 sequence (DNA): TGTGCCAGCAGCGACAGGGTCGGCGACTATGGCTACACCTTC.

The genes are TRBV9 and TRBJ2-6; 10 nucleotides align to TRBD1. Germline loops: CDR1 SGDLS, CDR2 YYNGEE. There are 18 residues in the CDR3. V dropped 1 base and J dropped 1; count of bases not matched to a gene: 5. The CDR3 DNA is TGTGCCAGCAGCGTAAGGGGACAGGGGCTTTCTGGGGCCAACGTCCTGACTTTC. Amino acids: CASSVRGQGLSGANVLTF.

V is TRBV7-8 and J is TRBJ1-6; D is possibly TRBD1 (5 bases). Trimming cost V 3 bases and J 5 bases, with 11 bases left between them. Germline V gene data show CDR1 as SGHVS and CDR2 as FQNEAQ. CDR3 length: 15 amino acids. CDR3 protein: CASSFSGTDNSPLHF. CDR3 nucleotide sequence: TGTGCCAGCAGCTTTTCTGGGACCGATAATTCACCCCTCCACTTT.

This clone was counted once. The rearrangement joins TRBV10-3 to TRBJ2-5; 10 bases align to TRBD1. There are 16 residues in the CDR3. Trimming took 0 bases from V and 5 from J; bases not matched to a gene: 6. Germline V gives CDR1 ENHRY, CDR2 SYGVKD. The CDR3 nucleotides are TGTGCCATCAGTGAGTCTCCGACAGGGGGCGCTGAGACCCAGTACTTC. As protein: CAISESPTGGAETQYF.